This T cell receptor beta chain appears in the sequencing data of a study of blood T cells in healthy people across ages. General study points: Donors of long life had a larger count of naive CD4+ cells and greater diversity than aged donors. Unsorted PBMCs blocked a conclusive comparison of naive and antigen-experienced cells.

Points on this clonotype: Its antigen remains unidentified.

A J-beta primer mix and a sample-barcoded 5' primer were used in a second PCR of about 7 to 11 cycles. A tag from a template-switch adaptor with 12 random nucleotides marked each cDNA molecule. TCRdb called the 5' RACE reads again in MiXCR, with one record for every CDR3 protein. Of 700,000 to 1,000,000 distinct CDR3 sequences listed, around 42% are singletons. Roughly 10 milliliters of peripheral blood were drawn from each donor. The sequencing input was blood. The origin of this receptor is a man between 60 and 75 years old in good health.

Written as DNA, the CDR3 is TGTGCCAGCAGTCCGAGGACAGGGGTGTACTTC. Amino acid sequence: CASSPRTGVYF. This chain connects TRBV6-6 to TRBJ2-4; 9 positions agree with TRBD1. V gave up 5 bases and J gave up 15 bases; unmatched junction bases: 5. This CDR3 spans 11 amino acids. Germline V gene sequence: CDR1 MNHNY, CDR2 SVGAGI (reference sequence).